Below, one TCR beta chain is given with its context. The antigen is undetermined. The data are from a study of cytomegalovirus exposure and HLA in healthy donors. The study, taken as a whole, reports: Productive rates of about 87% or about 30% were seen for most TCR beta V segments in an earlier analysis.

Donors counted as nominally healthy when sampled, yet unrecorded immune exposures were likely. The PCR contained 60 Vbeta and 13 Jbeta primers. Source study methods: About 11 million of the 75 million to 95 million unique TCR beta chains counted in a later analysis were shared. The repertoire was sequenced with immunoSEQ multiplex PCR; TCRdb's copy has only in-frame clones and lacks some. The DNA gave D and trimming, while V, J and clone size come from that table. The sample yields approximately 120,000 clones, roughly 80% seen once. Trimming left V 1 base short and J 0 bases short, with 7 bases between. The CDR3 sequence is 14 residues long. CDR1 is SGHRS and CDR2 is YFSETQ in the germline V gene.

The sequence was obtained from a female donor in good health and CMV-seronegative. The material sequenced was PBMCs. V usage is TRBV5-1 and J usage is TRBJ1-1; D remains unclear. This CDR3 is CASSLMSLNTEAFF. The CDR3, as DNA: TGCGCCAGCAGCTTGATGAGCTTGAACACTGAAGCTTTCTTT.